This T cell receptor beta chain was captured in a study of blood T cell repertoires in COVID-19 (dated by TCRdb to 2020 to 2022). About the investigation overall: The collaborator samples originated in the United States, Italy and Spain and spanned the acute and convalescent phases of COVID-19. The prospective study material was composed of cDNA or gDNA derived from T cells, B-cell-depleted T cells, or PBMCs. Deeply sampled blood TCRbeta repertoires from subjects exposed to, actively infected with, or recovered from COVID-19 were included in the dataset. The repertoires were released in a freely available public database intended as a resource for research on the immune response to SARS-CoV-2. Samples came from the ongoing ImmuneRACE study (first 160 participants) plus 1,254 subjects from 6 global collaborators. A de-identified subject ID, COVID-19 status, age in years and sex were almost always included in the sample metadata. Where available, HLA class I and class II types were obtained from metadata supplied by the sample provider rather than from assay-based typing.

On this clone: No cognate antigen has been identified for it. There are no base qualities to consult, and no much larger clone falls within one base.

Participants in the prospective study were aged roughly 18 to 95 years, lived in about two dozen United States geographic areas, and enrolled through a virtual design. Cohort assignment in the prospective study relied on participant-reported clinical history from a screening survey and a study questionnaire. A participant counted as exposed if, within 2 weeks of entering the study, that participant had been in contact with someone who had a PCR-confirmed or clinician-diagnosed COVID-19 case. Mobile phlebotomists in the prospective study collected whole blood, serum and a nasopharyngeal or oropharyngeal swab from every participant. Participants in the prospective study had the option to provide additional blood draws and questionnaires over an approximately 2-month period. Before DNA extraction, blood samples from the prospective study were shipped at room temperature or frozen. TCRbeta CDR3 regions were amplified from genomic DNA using the immunoSEQ Assay, a bias-controlled multiplex PCR. In the source study's methods: Nucleated cell counts per sample were estimated from amplification of reference gene primers within the assay. To quantify the absolute abundance of each unique TCRbeta CDR3 rearrangement, sequence reads were collapsed and filtered. For each sample, productive Simpson clonality was calculated as the square root of Simpson's diversity index across productive rearrangements. The table comes from immuneACCESS by way of TCRdb, which keeps in-frame sequences with V and J called. Part of the clones is missing from these tables; in studies checked, under half for an unresolved V gene and the rest for unknown reasons. D and trimming come from the DNA, and the V and J calls and clone size come from that table. The sample records approximately 280,000 clones, approximately 80% of which are singletons. The ten largest account for approximately 5% of the sample.

Here is what the overall study found, with its caveats: How much clinical and demographic metadata was included differed by source and by participant, and the metadata was provided uncurated.

V is clipped by 4 bases and J by 13 bases, and the sequence between their germline boundaries is 18 bases long. The germline V gene (reference sequence) yields SGHNT for CDR1 and YYREEE for CDR2. The CDR3 numbers 13 residues from cysteine through phenylalanine. CDR3 DNA is the only sequence kept; it has 39 bases, read in frame from the first base. The sample taken for sequencing was PBMCs or T cells enriched from blood (not recorded which). This sequence uses TRBV5-4 and TRBJ2-1; possibly the D gene is TRBD2, per 6 matching bases. The clonotype originates from a man aged 35-49 years who had been exposed to COVID-19. The CDR3 region: CASSPFGSGIQFF. The base sequence is TGTGCCAGCAGCCCTTTTGGTAGCGGAATACAGTTCTTC. Where the CDR3 stops, the reference TRBV5-4 and TRBJ2-1 genes take over; the full variable domain is ETGVTQSPTHLIKTRGQQVTLRCSSQSGHNTVSWYQQALGQGPQFIFQYYREEENGRGNFPPRFSGLQFPNYSSELNVNALELDDSALYLCASSPFGSGIQFFGPGTRLTVL.